These T cell receptor beta chains were read from a single sample in a study of shared clonotypes between healthy human individuals. The protocol was immunoSEQ multiplex PCR, while the TCRdb copy is restricted to in-frame clones and leaves out a portion. The repertoire holds over 95,000 clones, with about 63% as singletons. Sequenced sample: memory CD8+ T cells sorted from blood. The receptors originated from a woman aged 25 to 39 in good health. CDR3s include the opening cysteine and the closing phenylalanine or tryptophan. A D gene is named only where the DNA matches it firmly. The size of a clone is reported for some rows only, either as once, few or many, or as a class for expanded clones.

D gene | J gene | clone size | V gene | CDR3 protein | CDR3 DNA
NA | TRBJ1-2 | NA | TRBV5-6 | CASSLGPAGIRGYTF | TGTGCCAGCAGCTTAGGTCCGGCGGGTATCCGTGGCTACACCTTC
NA | TRBJ2-5 | few | TRBV13 | CASSLEGSQETQYF | TGTGCCAGCAGCTTAGAGGGCAGCCAAGAGACCCAGTACTTC
TRBD2 | TRBJ2-3 | NA | TRBV27 | CASSLDPGTSGRWYTQYF | TGTGCCAGCAGTTTGGACCCCGGGACTAGCGGGAGGTGGTATACGCAGTATTTT
NA | TRBJ1-1 | NA | TRBV25-1 | CASSEFESSVGEAFF | TGTGCCAGCAGTGAATTTGAGTCGTCGGTGGGGGAAGCTTTCTTT
NA | TRBJ1-2 | NA | TRBV27 | CASRTGVSYGYTF | TGTGCCAGCAGGACCGGGGTTTCCTATGGCTACACCTTC
TRBD2 | TRBJ2-1 | medium-sized | TRBV6-6 | CASSYETSGNEQFF | TGTGCCAGCAGTTACGAGACTAGCGGGAATGAGCAGTTCTTC
TRBD1 | TRBJ1-5 | NA | TRBV4-1 | CASSHSSSNRGLLQPQHF | TGCGCCAGCAGCCATTCGTCTTCCAACAGGGGGCTTTTGCAGCCCCAGCATTTT
TRBD2 | TRBJ2-3 | NA | TRBV5-1 | CASGLAGVFADTQYF | TGCGCCAGCGGACTAGCGGGAGTGTTCGCAGATACGCAGTATTTT
NA | TRBJ2-1 | many | TRBV4-2 | CASSQERGSSYNEQFF | TGTGCCAGCAGCCAAGAGCGGGGAAGCTCCTACAATGAGCAGTTCTTC
NA | TRBJ1-1 | NA | TRBV30 | CAWSYAMNTEAFF | TGTGCCTGGAGTTACGCGATGAACACTGAAGCTTTCTTT
NA | TRBJ2-1 | NA | TRBV7-8 | CASGDSTGNEQFF | TGTGCCAGCGGGGACTCGACTGGGAATGAGCAGTTCTTC
NA | TRBJ2-3 | NA | TRBV19 | CASSIGTYTDTQYF | TGTGCCAGTAGTATAGGGACCTACACAGATACGCAGTATTTT
TRBD2 | TRBJ2-7 | NA | TRBV7-2 | CASSLDSAGGPYEQYF | TGTGCCAGCAGCTTAGACAGCGCGGGAGGGCCCTACGAGCAGTACTTC
NA | TRBJ2-1 | NA | TRBV14 | CASSRRLDNEQFF | TGTGCCAGCAGCCGACGACTAGACAATGAGCAGTTCTTC
TRBD1 | TRBJ1-1 | NA | TRBV9 | CASSGTGRTYTEAFF | TGTGCCAGCAGCGGGACAGGGAGAACTTACACTGAAGCTTTCTTT
TRBD1 | TRBJ1-1 | NA | TRBV28 | CASRTLKGANTEAFF | TGTGCCAGCAGGACTTTAAAGGGGGCGAACACTGAAGCTTTCTTT
NA | TRBJ2-7 | NA | TRBV6-1 | CASRSLPPGSYEQYF | TGTGCCAGCAGGAGTCTCCCCCCGGGCTCCTACGAGCAGTACTTC
NA | TRBJ2-2 | many | TRBV6-4 | CASRRGSDTGELFF | TGTGCCAGCAGGAGAGGTAGTGACACCGGGGAGCTGTTTTTT
NA | TRBJ2-3 | NA | TRBV14 | CASSQDLRRDTQYF | TGTGCCAGCAGCCAAGATCTCCGCAGAGATACGCAGTATTTT
TRBD1 | TRBJ2-5 | NA | TRBV5-6 | CASSSGQGETQYF | TGTGCCAGCAGTTCGGGACAGGGAGAGACCCAGTACTTC
NA | TRBJ2-3 | NA | TRBV14 | CASSKSLLSTDTQYF | TGTGCCAGCAGCAAAAGCCTACTCAGCACAGATACGCAGTATTTT
TRBD1 | TRBJ1-5 | NA | TRBV6-5 | CASSATGENQPQHF | TGTGCCAGCAGTGCAACAGGGGAGAATCAGCCCCAGCATTTT
NA | TRBJ2-7 | NA | TRBV6-1 | CASPGVYEQYF | TGTGCCAGTCCGGGGGTCTACGAGCAGTACTTC
TRBD2 | TRBJ2-7 | once | TRBV6-4 | CASSDSSGSGYEQYF | TGTGCCAGCAGTGACTCTAGCGGGAGCGGGTACGAGCAGTACTTC
NA | TRBJ2-7 | NA | TRBV6-1 | CASSEEGAYEQYF | TGTGCCAGCAGTGAAGAGGGCGCCTACGAGCAGTACTTC
TRBD2 | TRBJ2-1 | NA | TRBV25-1 | CASSEASSGTFLRNEQFF | TGTGCCAGCAGTGAAGCGAGTAGCGGGACGTTTCTGAGAAATGAGCAGTTCTTC
NA | TRBJ1-2 | NA | TRBV6-5 | CASSYSFRGWNYGYTF | TGTGCCAGCAGTTACTCGTTTCGGGGTTGGAACTATGGCTACACCTTC
TRBD2 | TRBJ2-5 | NA | TRBV10-3 | CAISELAGGPFETQYF | TGTGCCATCAGTGAACTAGCGGGAGGGCCTTTTGAGACCCAGTACTTC
TRBD1 | TRBJ2-7 | NA | TRBV6-6 | CASSYSGTGGYEQYF | TGTGCCAGCAGTTACAGCGGGACAGGGGGCTACGAGCAGTACTTC
NA | TRBJ2-7 | NA | TRBV28 | CASSLFRRTPPYEQYF | TGTGCCAGCAGTTTATTCCGCCGGACCCCCCCTTACGAGCAGTACTTC
TRBD1 | TRBJ2-3 | NA | TRBV19 | CATAPGQGSTDTQYF | TGTGCCACTGCGCCGGGACAGGGAAGCACAGATACGCAGTATTTT
NA | TRBJ2-2 | NA | TRBV10-1 | CASSESFGELFF | TGCGCCAGCAGTGAGTCGTTCGGGGAGCTGTTTTTT
NA | TRBJ2-3 | NA | TRBV7-9 | CASSFLSHSRADTQYF | TGTGCCAGCAGCTTTTTATCACACTCCCGCGCAGATACGCAGTATTTT
TRBD2 | TRBJ2-3 | many | TRBV6-4 | CASTLSAGDRADTQYF | TGTGCCAGCACGCTAAGTGCGGGGGATCGGGCAGATACGCAGTATTTT
NA | TRBJ2-1 | NA | TRBV15 | CATSRVEDPYNEQFF | TGTGCCACCAGCAGAGTGGAGGACCCCTACAATGAGCAGTTCTTC
NA | TRBJ1-1 | NA | TRBV2 | CASSAVPQRYTEAFF | TGTGCCAGCAGTGCCGTACCTCAGCGGTACACTGAAGCTTTCTTT
NA | TRBJ1-2 | NA | TRBV6-1 | CASSDQIGSTGADGYTF | TGTGCCAGCAGTGACCAAATAGGATCGACAGGAGCGGATGGCTACACCTTC
NA | TRBJ2-2 | NA | TRBV10-2 | CASTGVTGELFF | TGCGCCAGCACAGGGGTTACCGGGGAGCTGTTTTTT
NA | TRBJ2-7 | few | TRBV25-1 | CASSEKEGKQYF | TGTGCCAGCAGTGAAAAGGAAGGAAAGCAGTACTTC
TRBD1 | TRBJ2-5 | NA | TRBV4-2 | CASSSNRGIQETQYF | TGTGCCAGCAGCTCTAACAGGGGGATACAAGAGACCCAGTACTTC
TRBD2 | TRBJ2-1 | NA | TRBV4-1 | CASSHPAGEMNEQFF | TGCGCCAGCAGCCACCCAGCGGGAGAAATGAATGAGCAGTTCTTC
TRBD1 | TRBJ1-4 | NA | TRBV25-1 | CASSSPRTGNHEKLFF | TGTGCCAGCAGTTCCCCTAGGACAGGGAATCATGAAAAACTGTTTTTT
NA | TRBJ1-1 | many | TRBV7-9 | CATRTPADTEAFF | TGTGCCACGAGGACCCCCGCGGACACTGAAGCTTTCTTT
TRBD1 | TRBJ2-6 | NA | TRBV6-1 | CASSANRGSSGANVLTF | TGTGCCAGCAGTGCGAACAGGGGAAGCTCTGGGGCCAACGTCCTGACTTTC
NA | TRBJ2-7 | once | TRBV19 | CASSIVLRTPTYEQYF | TGTGCCAGTAGTATAGTTCTTAGGACACCCACCTACGAGCAGTACTTC
NA | TRBJ2-2 | medium-sized | TRBV2 | CASELTPANTGELFF | TGTGCCAGTGAGCTCACCCCCGCGAACACCGGGGAGCTGTTTTTT
TRBD1 | TRBJ2-7 | NA | TRBV29-1 | CSVEGPQGAAHEQYF | TGCAGCGTTGAAGGGCCCCAGGGGGCGGCCCACGAGCAGTACTTC
TRBD2 | TRBJ2-1 | NA | TRBV2 | CASRAAGEPYNEQFF | TGTGCCAGCAGGGCAGCGGGAGAACCCTACAATGAGCAGTTCTTC
NA | TRBJ2-7 | NA | TRBV15 | CATSSRDGRSYEQYF | TGTGCCACCAGCAGCCGGGACGGGAGATCCTACGAGCAGTACTTC
TRBD1 | TRBJ1-5 | NA | TRBV5-6 | CASQYPTGGGHSNQPQHF | TGTGCCAGCCAATATCCAACAGGGGGCGGACATAGCAATCAGCCCCAGCATTTT
TRBD2 | TRBJ2-7 | NA | TRBV28 | CASSFGGSVHEQYF | TGTGCCAGCAGTTTCGGCGGGAGTGTCCACGAGCAGTACTTC
TRBD2 | TRBJ2-1 | NA | TRBV7-9 | CASSPRGGSSYNEQFF | TGTGCCAGCAGCCCTCGGGGGGGGAGCTCCTACAATGAGCAGTTCTTC